Listed below are T cell receptor beta chains from one sample, sequenced in a study of cytomegalovirus exposure and HLA in healthy donors. TCRdb's table, derived via immunoSEQ multiplex PCR, lists solely in-frame clones and lacks some. The sample yields more than 250,000 clones, around 90% seen once. The specimen sequenced was PBMCs. These receptors were collected from a woman in her thirties in good health and CMV-seropositive. The CDR3 runs from the conserved cysteine through the conserved F or W. The order of the fields is V gene, CDR3 length, clone size, J gene, D gene, CDR3 DNA, CDR3 protein. D genes are given only for firm matches. The size of a clone is reported for some rows only, either as once, few or many, or as a class for expanded clones.

TRBV7-9,14,-,TRBJ2-2,TRBD1,TGTGCCAGCTCCGACAGGGCGAACACCGGGGAGCTGTTTTTT,CASSDRANTGELFF
TRBV4-1,14,-,TRBJ2-3,-,TGCGCCAGCATGGGGCGGGCTAGCACAGATACGCAGTATTTT,CASMGRASTDTQYF
TRBV19,11,-,TRBJ1-2,-,TGTGCCAGTAGGACTGGGCAGGGCTACACCTTC,CASRTGQGYTF
TRBV28,13,-,TRBJ2-7,TRBD1,TGTGCCAGCAGTTTAGACGACAGGGACGAGCAGTACTTC,CASSLDDRDEQYF
TRBV27,18,-,TRBJ2-5,TRBD2,TGTGCCAGCAGTTTATCTAGCGGGAGACCTAGTCGGGGAGAGACCCAGTACTTC,CASSLSSGRPSRGETQYF
TRBV4-1,15,few,TRBJ2-7,-,TGCGCCAGCAGCCAAGAAGGCAGGGAAAGGGACGAGCAGTACTTC,CASSQEGRERDEQYF
TRBV7-9,12,once,TRBJ2-7,TRBD1,TGTGCCAGCAGGACAGGGGAAATCGAGCAGTACTTC,CASRTGEIEQYF
TRBV18,16,-,TRBJ2-1,-,TGTGCCAGCTCACCACCTGCGGCCAGAACCTACAATGAGCAGTTCTTC,CASSPPAARTYNEQFF
TRBV6-5,12,-,TRBJ2-1,-,TGTGCCAGCAGGGACGGTATAGGTGAGCAGTTCTTC,CASRDGIGEQFF
TRBV28,11,-,TRBJ1-2,-,TGTGCCAGTGGACGGAACTATGGCTACACCTTC,CASGRNYGYTF
TRBV6-5,12,-,TRBJ1-5,TRBD1,TGTGCCACTCGACAGGGGGATCAGCCCCAGCATTTT,CATRQGDQPQHF
TRBV28,14,once,TRBJ2-5,-,TGTGCCAGCACTCAATGGGGGGCCCAAGAGACCCAGTACTTC,CASTQWGAQETQYF
TRBV4-3,17,once,TRBJ2-7,TRBD2,TGCGCCAGCAGCCAAGACTGGGCTAGCGGACAATACTACGAGCAGTACTTC,CASSQDWASGQYYEQYF
TRBV7-9,15,-,TRBJ2-1,TRBD2,TGTGCCAGCAGCATCTCTAGCGGGAGGTACAATGAGCAGTTCTTC,CASSISSGRYNEQFF
TRBV7-8,15,-,TRBJ2-7,TRBD1,TGTGCCAGCAGCTCGAGACAGGGGGCGCGGTACGAGCAGTACTTC,CASSSRQGARYEQYF
TRBV15,11,-,TRBJ2-5,-,TGTGCCACCAGCAGTGGAGAGACCCAGTACTTC,CATSSGETQYF
TRBV9,17,-,TRBJ1-1,TRBD1,TGTGCCAGCAGCGTAGAAGGGACAGGCTTTCTGAACACTGAAGCTTTCTTT,CASSVEGTGFLNTEAFF
TRBV27,14,-,TRBJ1-1,-,TGTGCCAGCAGTTTAAAACAGCTTAACACTGAAGCTTTCTTT,CASSLKQLNTEAFF
TRBV28,16,-,TRBJ2-2,TRBD1,TGTGCCAGCAGGGGACAGGGCACGATCCCCACCGGGGAGCTGTTTTTT,CASRGQGTIPTGELFF
TRBV7-3,13,-,TRBJ2-2,-,TGTGCCAGCAGCTTAAGGGTTACCGGGGAGCTGTTTTTT,CASSLRVTGELFF
TRBV7-9,13,-,TRBJ1-5,-,TGTGCCAGCAGCGTGGACGGCAATCAGCCCCAGCATTTT,CASSVDGNQPQHF
TRBV18,13,-,TRBJ2-5,-,TGTGCCAGCTCACCACAAGGCTCGGAGACCCAGTACTTC,CASSPQGSETQYF
TRBV29-1,13,-,TRBJ2-5,TRBD2,TGCAGCGTTGAAGCGGGGGGGCCGAAGACCCAGTACTTC,CSVEAGGPKTQYF
TRBV4-1,14,-,TRBJ2-4,-,TGCGCCAGCAGCCAAGGTGACAGAAAAAACATTCAGTACTTC,CASSQGDRKNIQYF
TRBV2,15,-,TRBJ1-6,TRBD1,TGTGCCAGCATACCGGGGACAGAGTATAATTCACCCCTCCACTTT,CASIPGTEYNSPLHF
TRBV11-1,15,-,TRBJ2-5,TRBD2,TGTGCCAGCAGCTTACTAGCGGGAATCGGTGAGACCCAGTACTTC,CASSLLAGIGETQYF
TRBV27,14,-,TRBJ1-2,-,TGTGCCAGCAGTTTTTGGCAGGGGCTTGGGGGCTACACCTTC,CASSFWQGLGGYTF
TRBV4-2,16,few,TRBJ2-1,TRBD2,TGTGCCAGCAGCCAAGATAACACGGGGGGGCCGAATGAGCAGTTCTTC,CASSQDNTGGPNEQFF
TRBV30,14,many,TRBJ1-5,-,TGTGCCTGGAGTCGTACCGGGGCCAATCAGCCCCAGCATTTT,CAWSRTGANQPQHF
TRBV27,15,-,TRBJ2-7,-,TGTGCCAGCAGTTTAGAGTCACAGGCCTCCTACGAGCAGTACTTC,CASSLESQASYEQYF
TRBV27,13,-,TRBJ1-1,-,TGTGCCAGCAGTTCCGGGAGGACCACTGAAGCTTTCTTT,CASSSGRTTEAFF
TRBV7-8,13,-,TRBJ1-4,-,TGTGCCAGTGTCCAGGGGTTGAATGAAAAACTGTTTTTT,CASVQGLNEKLFF
TRBV7-9,18,-,TRBJ2-7,-,TGTGCCAGCAGCTTAGTGGGGGGCGAGGTTCGGAGTCAGTACGAGCAGTACTTC,CASSLVGGEVRSQYEQYF
TRBV7-2,14,-,TRBJ2-7,-,TGTGCCAGCAGCTCATCCCTAGGATCCTACGAGCAGTACTTC,CASSSSLGSYEQYF
TRBV15,13,-,TRBJ1-3,-,TGTGCCACCAGCAGCACGGTCGGAAACACCATATATTTT,CATSSTVGNTIYF
TRBV27,17,-,TRBJ2-6,-,TGTGCCAGCATCGCCATCGCCCCCTCTTCTGGGGCCAACGTCCTGACTTTC,CASIAIAPSSGANVLTF
TRBV7-7,14,-,TRBJ2-7,TRBD1,TGTGCCAGCAGCGGGGACAGGGCAGCCTACGATCAGTACTTC,CASSGDRAAYDQYF
TRBV6-6,15,-,TRBJ1-2,-,TGTGCCAGCAGTTACTCGGCAGCTAAAAGCTATGGCTACACCTTC,CASSYSAAKSYGYTF
TRBV5-1,14,-,TRBJ2-2,-,TGCGCCAGCAGCTTGTTAGAGAACACCGGGGAGCTGTTTTTT,CASSLLENTGELFF
TRBV5-1,16,-,TRBJ2-7,TRBD2,TGCGCCAGCAGCCCCGGACTAGCGGGAGGTCAGGACGAGCAGTACTTC,CASSPGLAGGQDEQYF
TRBV5-4,13,-,TRBJ2-2,-,TGTGCCGGCCTTGGGGGGAACACCGGGGAGCTGTTTTTT,CAGLGGNTGELFF
TRBV19,12,once,TRBJ2-3,TRBD1,TGTGCCGGCAGACAGGGGACAGATACGCAGTATTTT,CAGRQGTDTQYF
TRBV9,15,few,TRBJ2-5,-,TGTGCCAGCAGCGTAGGGCGTTCAGGGGCAGAGACCCAGTACTTC,CASSVGRSGAETQYF
TRBV9,13,-,TRBJ1-1,-,TGTGCCAGCAGCGTATCGATAAACACTGAAGCTTTCTTT,CASSVSINTEAFF
TRBV5-4,17,-,TRBJ2-7,TRBD1,TGTGCCAGCAGCCTGGAGAGACAGGGTGACGGCCCTGACGAGCAGTACTTC,CASSLERQGDGPDEQYF
TRBV2,14,-,TRBJ1-1,TRBD1,TGTGCCAGCAGTGAGACAGGGGGCAGGACTGAAGCTTTCTTT,CASSETGGRTEAFF
TRBV20-1,11,-,TRBJ1-2,TRBD1,TGCAGTGCGCGCGGACAGGGTGGCTACACCTTC,CSARGQGGYTF
TRBV19,15,-,TRBJ2-7,TRBD2,TGTGCCAGTAGTATGAAGACTAGCGGGAGTTACGAGCAGTACTTC,CASSMKTSGSYEQYF
TRBV5-4,13,-,TRBJ2-7,-,TGTGCCAGCAGCCGGGACCTACTCTACGAGCAGTACTTC,CASSRDLLYEQYF
TRBV5-1,16,-,TRBJ1-6,TRBD1,TGCGCCAGCAGTACGCCCGGGACAGCTGATAATTCACCCCTCCACTTT,CASSTPGTADNSPLHF
TRBV4-3,17,-,TRBJ2-2,TRBD2,TGCGCCAGCAGCCAAGATCGGGCGGGAGTAAAGACCGGGGAGCTGTTTTTT,CASSQDRAGVKTGELFF
TRBV10-3,13,-,TRBJ2-1,-,TGTGCCATCAGTGATCAAGCGGGCTATGAGCAGTTCTTC,CAISDQAGYEQFF
TRBV6-1,15,-,TRBJ2-7,-,TGTGCCAGCAAAGGGTCGCAGGGCTCGCTCTACGAGCAGTACTTC,CASKGSQGSLYEQYF
TRBV19,15,-,TRBJ2-2,TRBD2,TGTGCCAGTAGTATCCCGCCGGGGGGCACCGGGGAGCTGTTTTTT,CASSIPPGGTGELFF
TRBV4-3,16,-,TRBJ1-4,-,TGCGCCAGCAGCCAAGTCGCGGTCATCACTAATGAAAAACTGTTTTTT,CASSQVAVITNEKLFF